The 20 T cell receptor beta chains listed next were all sequenced from one sample in a study of OX40 agonist ivuxolimab in advanced cancers. Clones were sequenced by immunoSEQ multiplex PCR, and TCRdb holds only the in-frame ones, with some missing. The data hold approximately 68,000 clones, with around 86% observed a single time. The sample consisted of CD4+ or CD8+ T cells sorted from blood, taken in a trial of the OX40 agonist ivuxolimab. The origin of the receptors is an adult with an advanced solid tumor such as melanoma, head and neck, liver or kidney cancer.

This clone was seen just once. J is TRBJ2-3 and V is TRBV19; D possibly uses TRBD1 or TRBD2 (6 bases each). Germline V gene lookup returns CDR1 LNHDA and CDR2 SQIVND (reference sequence). This CDR3 has 18 amino acids. The V and J ends lost 5 bases and 2 bases respectively, with 23 bases between them. CDR3 nucleotides: TGTGCCAGTAGTCTGCTCCCGGGGGCTCCCCTCCCCACAGATACGCAGTATTTT. Protein sequence: CASSLLPGAPLPTDTQYF.

This clone was seen only once. The chain joins TRBV7-9 to TRBJ1-5; 9 nucleotides match TRBD1. Germline V CDR1 and CDR2: SEHNR, FQNEAQ (reference sequence). The CDR3 covers 16 residues. V dropped 3 bases and J dropped 9; count of bases not matched to a gene: 12. Here the CDR3 reads CASSLILGQGSGPQHF. In nucleotides, the CDR3 is TGTGCCAGCAGCTTGATTTTAGGACAGGGGAGCGGGCCCCAGCATTTT.

The CDR3, as DNA: TGTGCCAGCAGCTTAGTCGGGGGAAACACCATATATTTT. Its translation is CASSLVGGNTIYF. The chain couples TRBV13 to TRBJ1-3, with D uncertain. The germline V and J ends were trimmed by 1 base and 4 bases, with 5 bases remaining between them. The CDR3 is 13 residues long. Looked up from germline, CDR1 is PRHDT and CDR2 is FYEKMQ (reference sequence).

The gene calls are TRBV13 and TRBJ2-5; 11 bases align to TRBD2. V lost 3 bases, J lost 4 bases, and 4 bases stayed unmatched. The CDR3 loop spans 15 amino acids. Germline-derived CDR1 and CDR2 are PRHDT and FYEKMQ (reference sequence). The CDR3 here is CASSFSGRAGETQYF. CDR3 coding DNA: TGTGCCAGCAGCTTTAGCGGGAGGGCCGGAGAGACCCAGTACTTC.

The chain joins TRBV7-3 to TRBJ2-7; D remains unclear. Deletions cut 2 bases from V and 2 bases from J, with 13 bases between. CDR1 and CDR2 from the germline V gene are SGHTA and FQGTGA. The CDR3 contains 15 residues. Here the CDR3 DNA reads TGTGCCAGCAGCTTAGCACCGGCTAGTGCCTACGAGCAGTACTTC. Its protein is CASSLAPASAYEQYF. The full variable domain, completed using reference TRBV7-3 and TRBJ2-7, is GAGVSQTPSNKVTEKGKYVELRCDPISGHTALYWYRQSLGQGPEFLIYFQGTGAADDSGLPNDRFFAVRPEGSVSTLKIQRTERGDSAVYLCASSLAPASAYEQYFGPGTRLTVT.

The chain is built from TRBV5-5 and TRBJ2-7; 7 bases fit TRBD2. CDR1 and CDR2 (germline): SGHKS, YYEKEE (reference sequence). J was trimmed by 3 bases and V by 3 bases; bases with no gene match: 6. The CDR3 covers 14 residues. The CDR3 DNA reads TGTGCCAGCAGCTCCGGGAGGACCGGCTACGAGCAGTACTTC. It yields the protein CASSSGRTGYEQYF.

This chain links TRBV19 with TRBJ1-2; D may be TRBD1 (5 bases). V gave up 7 bases and J gave up 7 bases, with 22 bases separating them. This CDR3 comprises 15 residues. CDR1 and CDR2 (germline): LNHDA, SQIVND (reference sequence). The CDR3 protein is CASKQDSGSSAGYTF. The CDR3 DNA follows: TGTGCCAGTAAACAGGACTCGGGAAGCTCGGCTGGCTACACCTTC. Supplemented by reference TRBV19 and TRBJ1-2, the full variable domain reads DGGITQSPKYLFRKEGQNVTLSCEQNLNHDAMYWYRQDPGQGLRLIYYSQIVNDFQKGDIAEGYSVSREKKESFPLTVTSAQKNPTAFYLCASKQDSGSSAGYTFGSGTRLTVV.

This chain links TRBV2 with TRBJ1-2, with D possibly being TRBD1 (6 bases). The V gene lost 6 bases and the J gene lost 2 bases, with 10 bases spanning the gap. This CDR3 region has 13 residues. CDR1 is SNHLY and CDR2 is FYNNEI in the germline V gene. DNA of the CDR3: TGTGCCAGCAGCAGCGACAGGAACTATGGCTACACCTTC. It is translated as CASSSDRNYGYTF. The entire variable domain, with the rest obtained from reference TRBV2 and TRBJ1-2, is as follows: EPEVTQTPSHQVTQMGQEVILRCVPISNHLYFYWYRQILGQKVEFLVSFYNNEISEKSEIFDDQFSVERPDGSNFTLKIRSTKLEDSAMYFCASSSDRNYGYTFGSGTRLTVV.

The rearrangement uses TRBV15 and TRBJ1-2, with D possibly being TRBD1 (5 bases). Germline-derived CDR1 and CDR2 are LNHNV and YYDKDF (reference sequence). This CDR3 has 12 residues. V lost 5 bases, J lost 12 bases, and 16 bases lay in between. In nucleotides, the CDR3 is TGTGCCACCAGCCGCTATACTGGGGCGAACACCTTC. Translating it yields CATSRYTGANTF. The variable domain in full, with the rest retrieved from reference TRBV15 and TRBJ1-2, is DAMVIQNPRYQVTQFGKPVTLSCSQTLNHNVMYWYQQKSSQAPKLLFHYYDKDFNNEADTPDNFQSRRPNTSFCFLDIRSPGLGDTAMYLCATSRYTGANTFGSGTRLTVV.

This clone has just one count. The genes are TRBV6-5 and TRBJ2-2; D possibly corresponds to TRBD2 (6 bases). V was shortened by 6 bases and J by 6 bases, with 17 bases between the two germline ends. Germline CDR1 and CDR2: MNHEY and SVGAGI. This CDR3 is built from 15 residues. The CDR3 loop reads CASRYPGLRAGELFF. CDR3 DNA sequence: TGTGCCAGCAGGTACCCCGGACTACGGGCCGGGGAGCTGTTTTTT.

This clone was observed a single time. The V gene is TRBV4-1, the J gene TRBJ2-1; 11 bases agree with TRBD2. Germline V gene data show CDR1 as MGHRA and CDR2 as YSYEKL. V dropped 4 bases and J dropped 6; count of bases not matched to a gene: 17. The length of the CDR3 is 19 residues. The CDR3 DNA sequence: TGCGCCAGCAGCCTTGGGGGACTAGCGGTAGTCCCGGGGGGCAATGAGCAGTTCTTC. It yields the protein CASSLGGLAVVPGGNEQFF.

The V and J genes are TRBV5-1 and TRBJ2-1; 10 nucleotides match TRBD2. V lost 4 bases and J lost 8; bases outside the gene matches: 6. Germline CDR1 reads SGHRS; CDR2 reads YFSETQ. This CDR3 has 14 residues. The CDR3 DNA follows: TGCGCCAGCAGCGAGAGCGGGAGGGGTGATGAGCAGTTCTTC. Translating gives CASSESGRGDEQFF. Based on the CDR3 plus reference TRBV5-1 and TRBJ2-1, the full variable domain is KAGVTQTPRYLIKTRGQQVTLSCSPISGHRSVSWYQQTPGQGLQFLFEYFSETQRNKGNFPGRFSGRQFSNSRSEMNVSTLELGDSALYLCASSESGRGDEQFFGPGTRLTVL.

The CDR3 reads CAWASGGAIYEQYF. In nucleotides, the CDR3 is TGTGCCTGGGCCTCGGGGGGAGCCATCTACGAGCAGTACTTC. The V and J genes are TRBV30 and TRBJ2-7; TRBD2 agrees at 7 bases. V lost 5 bases, J lost 3 bases, and 10 bases stayed unmatched. From germline, CDR1 is GTSNPN and CDR2 SVGIG (reference sequence). The CDR3 loop spans 14 amino acids. Full variable domain (remainder filled in from reference TRBV30 and TRBJ2-7): SQTIHQWPATLVQPVGSPLSLECTVEGTSNPNLYWYRQAAGRGLQLLFYSVGIGQISSEVPQNLSASRPQDRQFILSSKKLLLSDSGFYLCAWASGGAIYEQYFGPGTRLTVT.

V is TRBV18 and J is TRBJ1-5; D is unresolved. CDR3 size: 16 residues. V lost 3 bases and J lost 2, with 14 bases in between. Germline V CDR1 and CDR2: KGHSH, LQKENI. The CDR3 region is CASSPGLLRGNQPQHF. The CDR3 DNA reads as TGTGCCAGCTCACCCGGACTCCTACGGGGCAATCAGCCCCAGCATTTT.

This chain links TRBV7-9 with TRBJ1-1; D is undetermined. The CDR3 consists of 13 residues. V was cut by 1 base and J by 5 bases, with 8 bases left in between. Germline CDR1 reads SEHNR; CDR2 reads FQNEAQ (reference sequence). This chain's CDR3 is CASSLDPQTEAFF. In nucleotides, the CDR3 is TGTGCCAGCAGCTTAGACCCCCAAACTGAAGCTTTCTTT.

The chain couples TRBV28 to TRBJ1-1; D gene uncertain. The CDR3 contains 13 residues. Germline V gives CDR1 MDHEN, CDR2 SYDVKM. V was trimmed by 3 bases and J by 4 bases, leaving 9 bases between them. CDR3 region: CASSFELGTEAFF. In DNA form, the CDR3 reads TGTGCCAGCAGTTTCGAGCTGGGCACTGAAGCTTTCTTT.

This clone was seen a single time. Written as DNA, the CDR3 is TGTGCCAGCAGCTTCGGGACTAGCGGGAGAAATGAGCAGTTCTTC. Its translation: CASSFGTSGRNEQFF. The chain joins TRBV7-3 to TRBJ2-1; 14 positions agree with TRBD2. The length of the CDR3 is 15 residues. Germline values: CDR1 SGHTA, CDR2 FQGTGA. V lost 3 bases and J lost 7; bases outside the gene matches: 2.

This clone appeared once. J is TRBJ1-4 and V is TRBV2; D remains ambiguous. CDR1 SNHLY and CDR2 FYNNEI come from the germline V gene. V was cut by 4 bases and J by 8 bases, with 20 bases left in between. This CDR3 has 16 amino acids. The CDR3: CASSGSGGPLGEKLFF. The CDR3 DNA reads TGTGCCAGCAGTGGGTCCGGAGGGCCCCTCGGAGAAAAACTGTTTTTT.

The J gene is TRBJ1-2, the V gene TRBV29-1; 8 bases fit TRBD1. V dropped 7 bases and J dropped 4; count of bases not matched to a gene: 5. CDR3 size: 12 residues. Per germline, CDR1 SQVTM and CDR2 ANQGSEA. CDR3 sequence (DNA): TGCAGCGAGACAGGGGACGGCTATGGCTACACCTTC. Translation gives CSETGDGYGYTF.

The chain combines TRBV6-1 with TRBJ2-1; possibly TRBD2 for D (7 bases). The CDR3 has 15 amino acids. The V gene lost 6 bases and the J gene lost 2 bases, with 14 bases spanning the gap. The germline gives CDR1 MNHNS, CDR2 SASEGT. For the CDR3, the DNA is TGTGCCAGCAGGTATAGGGGGGGGGCCTACAATGAGCAGTTCTTC. It yields the protein CASRYRGGAYNEQFF.